A selection of T cell receptor beta chains follows, all from one sample in a study of blood T cell repertoires in COVID-19. TCRdb's copy holds only in-frame clones and misses some; the assay was immunoSEQ multiplex PCR. This sample carries roughly 120,000 clones, more than 60% of them seen once, and the ten largest clones take about 2%. Sequencing was carried out using peripheral blood. Receptor source: a man aged 70-80 years with acute or convalescent COVID-19. Both conserved end residues are part of each CDR3. Each record gives: V gene, CDR3 protein.

V: TRBV29-1
CDR3: CSVPGDRGDEQYF

V: TRBV6-1
CDR3: CASSEVPSGGTGELFF

V: TRBV19
CDR3: CASSSSRSPTDTQYF

V: TRBV5-1
CDR3: CASSWGGAPYNEQFF

V: TRBV7-2
CDR3: CASSLAVTDYGYTF

V: TRBV27
CDR3: CASSSWTGFVLHEQFF

V: TRBV2
CDR3: CASSEIQSGNTIYF

V: TRBV11-2
CDR3: CASSTVGTRDSEQFF

V: TRBV9
CDR3: CASSVEGVGGNTIYF

V: TRBV5-1
CDR3: CASSLGVTADTQYF

V: TRBV6-2/TRBV6-3
CDR3: CASSPYPEGNTEAFF

V: TRBV5-1
CDR3: CASSLSDSFRRGEQYF

V: TRBV6-1
CDR3: CASSEARGRSEQFF

V: TRBV6-5
CDR3: CASSYSKQGGAEGYTF

V: TRBV27
CDR3: CASSLSGHEQYF

V: TRBV4-2
CDR3: CASSQDRDRDTGELFF

V: TRBV6-6
CDR3: CASAPPPGQPQHF

V: TRBV5-4
CDR3: CASSLGAGNGYTF

V: TRBV5-1
CDR3: CASSLANEGAGYTF

V: TRBV5-1
CDR3: CASSLEARGSYEQYF

V: TRBV18
CDR3: CASSPLGTGQSSGNTIYF

V: TRBV5-8
CDR3: CASSWSRTSRTPYEQYF

V: TRBV6-5
CDR3: CASTGNTEAFF

V: TRBV15
CDR3: CATSSLARGGVSNQPQHF

V: TRBV3-1/TRBV3-2
CDR3: CASSSTGNYGYTF

V: TRBV7-9
CDR3: CASSSTSGTFSGYTF

V: TRBV5-1
CDR3: CASSLQGGGAGETQYF

V: TRBV12-3/TRBV12-4
CDR3: CASRRGGAETQYF

V: TRBV4-3
CDR3: CASSQVETGDTEAFF

V: TRBV18
CDR3: CASSLAGSWTERLFF

V: TRBV4-3
CDR3: CASSSMLGGEAFF

V: TRBV6-5
CDR3: CASSYQAGATYEQYF

V: TRBV15
CDR3: CATSKGAGGNMNTEAFF

V: TRBV11-3
CDR3: CASSLDTRFGNEQFF

V: TRBV5-4
CDR3: CAGYRNRGTEAFF

V: TRBV7-3
CDR3: CASRETGGAIQETQYF

V: TRBV19
CDR3: CASSILRVDSNQPQHF

V: TRBV25-1
CDR3: CASSDRLNANTGELFF

V: TRBV5-8
CDR3: CASSLGQGLSTEAFF

V: TRBV7-2
CDR3: CASSPNPSSYNEQFF

V: TRBV11-2
CDR3: CASSGGTGPSYEQYF

V: TRBV25-1
CDR3: CASSSGGAYNEQFF

V: TRBV6-2/TRBV6-3
CDR3: CASSLTGTEFDEQYF

V: TRBV18
CDR3: CASSPQSQTGGNGYTF

V: TRBV29-1
CDR3: CSADPGTGINTEAFF

V: TRBV3-1/TRBV3-2
CDR3: CASSRGVAGGQYNEQFF

V: TRBV3-1/TRBV3-2
CDR3: CASSHRTGRRNTIYF

V: TRBV30
CDR3: CAWGTGGDQPQHF